Below are 18 T cell receptor beta chains sequenced from a single sample in a study of patients and donors after allogeneic stem cell transplantation. In TCRdb, the RT-PCR reads were re-called with MiXCR into one record per CDR3 protein. The data contain fewer than 250,000 distinct CDR3 sequences, around 14% of them singletons. Sequences were obtained from blood, either unsorted or a sorted T cell fraction (not recorded which). These TCRs come from a human donor who was either an allogeneic HSCT recipient or a stem cell or donor lymphocyte infusion donor (not recorded which). It is not recorded whose cells these are; they may come from a transplant donor.

The table lists this clonotype with many counts. The rearrangement joins TRBV5-1 to TRBJ1-4; no clear D gene. The length of the CDR3 is 14 residues. Germline assignment: CDR1 SGHRS and CDR2 YFSETQ. Trimming cost V 1 base and J 4 bases, with 8 bases left between them. The CDR3 is CASSLTAGNEKLFF. CDR3 in DNA: TGCGCCAGCAGCTTGACGGCTGGTAATGAAAAACTGTTTTTT.

This clonotype was counted between two and nine times. The chain is built from TRBV2 and TRBJ2-4, with 9 bases that match TRBD1. CDR1 is SNHLY, CDR2 FYNNEI, per germline. Trimming at V came to 1 base and at J to 3 bases, leaving 7 bases not matched to a gene. This CDR3 spans 17 amino acids. Here the CDR3 DNA reads TGTGCCAGCAGTGAAGGGACAGGGGTGTTTAGCAAAAACATTCAGTACTTC. Translating it yields CASSEGTGVFSKNIQYF.

CDR3 loop: CASSLVEYEQYF. The CDR3 DNA sequence: TGTGCCAGCAGCTTGGTTGAATACGAGCAGTACTTC. The chain uses TRBV5-5 and TRBJ2-7, with D unresolved. In germline, CDR1 is SGHKS, CDR2 YYEKEE (reference sequence). There are 12 residues in the CDR3. The germline V and J ends were trimmed by 0 bases and 4 bases, with 5 bases remaining between them.

This clonotype was detected ten times or more. The rearrangement joins TRBV18 to TRBJ1-1, with D tentatively TRBD1 (5 bases). V gave up 1 base and J gave up 3 bases, with 9 bases separating them. There are 14 residues in the CDR3. Germline V gene lookup returns CDR1 KGHSH and CDR2 LQKENI. CDR3 residues: CASSPHQGYTEAFF. CDR3 in DNA: TGTGCCAGCTCACCACATCAGGGCTACACTGAAGCTTTCTTT.

This clonotype has only a few counts. The gene calls are TRBV30 and TRBJ2-7; TRBD1 matches 8 bases. Germline V lookup: CDR1 GTSNPN, CDR2 SVGIG (reference sequence). This CDR3 has 14 amino acids. V was pared by 4 bases and J by 1 base, with 6 bases of the junction left unmatched. The CDR3 DNA reads as TGTGCCTGGATCGACAGGGGAAGTTCCTACGAGCAGTACTTC. Protein product: CAWIDRGSSYEQYF. Looking up the rest from reference TRBV30 and TRBJ2-7 gives the full variable domain: SQTIHQWPATLVQPVGSPLSLECTVEGTSNPNLYWYRQAAGRGLQLLFYSVGIGQISSEVPQNLSASRPQDRQFILSSKKLLLSDSGFYLCAWIDRGSSYEQYFGPGTRLTVT.

In its sample, this clonotype was seen many times. Written as DNA, the CDR3 is TGTGCCAGCAGCCCAGGGGGCGGGACGAATGAGCAGTTCTTC. Translating it yields CASSPGGGTNEQFF. The V and J genes are TRBV11-2 and TRBJ2-1; 8 positions match TRBD1. Per germline, CDR1 SGHAT and CDR2 FQNNGV. V lost 5 bases and J lost 7; bases outside the gene matches: 7. The CDR3 has 14 residues.

This clonotype has ten or more counts. As DNA, the CDR3 is TGTGCCACCAGTGATTTCGGGACTAGCGGGAATGAGCAGTTCTTC. Amino acids: CATSDFGTSGNEQFF. This sequence joins TRBV24-1 and TRBJ2-1, with TRBD2 matching over 12 bases. Germline CDR1 reads KGHDR; CDR2 reads SFDVKD. The ends lost 1 base at V and 7 bases at J; junction bases unmatched: 1. The CDR3 sequence is 15 residues long.

This clonotype was observed a handful of times. The rearrangement joins TRBV7-9 to TRBJ2-7; 7 bases map to TRBD1. V shed 7 bases and J 3 bases; nucleotides not matched to a gene: 9. The CDR3 totals 14 residues. CDR1 and CDR2 (germline): SEHNR, FQNEAQ (reference sequence). The CDR3 spells CASTPRGQGYEQYF. The CDR3 DNA is TGTGCCAGCACCCCTAGGGGGCAGGGCTACGAGCAGTACTTC. The full variable domain, rest sourced from reference TRBV7-9 and TRBJ2-7, is DTGVSQNPRHKITKRGQNVTFRCDPISEHNRLYWYRQTLGQGPEFLTYFQNEAQLEKSRLLSDRFSAERPKGSFSTLEIQRTEQGDSAMYLCASTPRGQGYEQYFGPGTRLTVT.

This chain uses TRBV12-5 with TRBJ2-5; tentatively, D is TRBD2 (5 bases). Germline CDR1 and CDR2: LGHNT and FRNRAP. This CDR3 is built from 15 residues. Trimming removed 6 bases at V and 0 bases at J, with 14 bases between. This CDR3 is CASGFSGSYQETQYF. Here the CDR3 DNA reads TGTGCTAGTGGATTCTCGGGGTCGTACCAAGAGACCCAGTACTTC.

This chain joins TRBV29-1 and TRBJ2-5; D uncertain. The CDR3 contains 12 residues. V lost 5 bases and J 5 bases, leaving 12 bases between the germline ends. Per germline, CDR1 SQVTM and CDR2 ANQGSEA. The CDR3, as DNA: TGCAGCGTTTTGGGTATGACGGAGACCCAGTACTTC. As protein: CSVLGMTETQYF.

This rearrangement joins TRBV6-1 to TRBJ2-1; D not resolved. CDR3 length: 13 residues. Germline lookup yields CDR1 MNHNS and CDR2 SASEGT. Trimming cost V 5 bases and J 4 bases, with 9 bases left between them. The CDR3 is CASSRMVYNEQFF. Written as DNA, the CDR3 is TGTGCCAGCAGTCGGATGGTTTACAATGAGCAGTTCTTC.

The chain uses TRBV30 and TRBJ1-5; D perhaps matches TRBD1 (6 bases). CDR3 size: 14 residues. V shed 3 bases and J shed 2 bases, with 11 bases lying between them. Germline-derived CDR1 and CDR2 are GTSNPN and SVGIG (reference sequence). CDR3: CAWRKTGGNQPQHF. For the CDR3, the DNA is TGTGCCTGGAGAAAGACAGGAGGCAATCAGCCCCAGCATTTT.

The chain employs TRBV27 and TRBJ1-2; D is uncertain. Germline V gives CDR1 MNHEY, CDR2 SMNVEV (reference sequence). The CDR3 is 14 amino acids. V gave up 5 bases and J gave up 8 bases, with 18 bases separating them. DNA for the CDR3: TGTGCCAGCAGTCCTAGACCCTACGGAAACGGCTACACCTTC. It codes for CASSPRPYGNGYTF.

The chain employs TRBV6-1 and TRBJ1-2; tentative D call: TRBD1 (5 bases). This CDR3 is 14 amino acids long. V dropped 7 bases and J dropped 5 bases, with 17 bases sitting between them. Germline-derived CDR1 and CDR2 are MNHNS and SASEGT. CDR3 sequence (DNA): TGTGCCAGCACCGAAGGGACCGAGAGGTATGGCTACACCTTC. This encodes CASTEGTERYGYTF.

This chain links TRBV2 with TRBJ2-3; D uncertain. The CDR3 length is 11 residues. CDR1 is SNHLY and CDR2 is FYNNEI in the germline V gene. V shed 1 base and J shed 6 bases, with 2 bases lying between them. The CDR3 protein is CASSEGDTQYF. CDR3 nucleotide sequence: TGTGCCAGCAGTGAAGGGGATACGCAGTATTTT.

This chain links TRBV10-3 with TRBJ2-7; 11 nucleotides line up with TRBD2. V was pared by 0 bases and J by 3 bases, with 4 bases of the junction left unmatched. Germline assignment: CDR1 ENHRY and CDR2 SYGVKD. The CDR3 extends over 16 amino acids. CDR3 sequence reads: CAISESTSGEYYEQYF. The CDR3, as DNA: TGTGCCATCAGTGAGTCGACTAGCGGGGAGTACTACGAGCAGTACTTC.

This clonotype was counted a few times. The chain recombines TRBV20-1 with TRBJ1-1; TRBD1 matches 8 bases. V was pared by 0 bases and J by 6 bases, with 6 bases of the junction left unmatched. This CDR3 has 14 amino acids. Germline-derived CDR1 and CDR2 are DFQATT and SNEGSKA (reference sequence). The CDR3 loop is CSARDWQGAAEAFF. The CDR3, as DNA: TGCAGTGCTAGAGATTGGCAGGGGGCTGCTGAAGCTTTCTTT.

This clonotype was counted only a few times. The chain has TRBV24-1 and TRBJ2-5; 8 positions agree with TRBD1. The CDR3 sequence is 17 residues long. The germline V gene has CDR1 KGHDR and CDR2 SFDVKD. J gave up 5 bases and V 3 bases, and 13 bases lay outside the gene matches. CDR3 sequence (DNA): TGTGCCACCAGTGATAGAAATGGACAGGGCAAGGGGGAGACCCAGTACTTC. It is translated as CATSDRNGQGKGETQYF.